This TCR beta chain emerged from a study of neoadjuvant anti-PD-1 for oral cavity cancer (dated by TCRdb to about 2021). About the study as a whole: Before curative-intent surgical resection, most patients were given three to four biweekly doses of nivolumab at 3 mg/kg. A roughly 32% response rate was observed in the parent correlative cohort, in which more than 9 patients were included. Under RECIST 1.1, a patient counted as a responder if showing complete response, partial response or stable disease, and as a non-responder if showing progression. A fourth nivolumab dose was given around day 43 to patients without progression, and definitive surgical resection was performed in those patients on days 50-56. The paper as a whole reports these results and caveats: The TCR analyses had only a few patients in each response group, and the authors called for validation in larger cohorts. Higher pretreatment blood Treg/Th17 ratios correlated with higher pretreatment blood TCRbeta clonality and lower post-treatment tumor TCRbeta clonality. Within PBMCs, T cell clonality (Gini index) was significantly higher in non-responders than responders after neoadjuvant nivolumab.

Inclusive of the bounding cysteine and phenylalanine, the CDR3 is 15 residues long. The sequence is cut down to CDR3 DNA, 45 bases in frame from base 1. Trimming takes 4 bases from V and 0 bases from J, and the germline ends sit 13 bases apart. CDR1 and CDR2, looked up from the germline V gene, are SGHDT and YYEEEE. PBMC libraries used mostly about 450 ng of input genomic DNA for deep sequencing, with six replicates per sample. The immunoSEQ hsTCRbeta kit was used to prepare TCRbeta libraries, following the manufacturer's instructions. An Illumina NovaSeq 6000 S4 flow cell was used to sequence the final libraries, which had first been combined to 3 nM. Per the original workflow: The immunoSEQ Analyzer was used for raw data preprocessing and quality control. The analysis was restricted to productive rearrangements, with each unique CDR3 amino acid sequence defining a clonotype. Repertoire clonality was estimated as the Gini-Simpson index, computed with the R package tcR. Student's t test was used to compare Gini indices, while Pearson correlation assessed associations with tumor size change. TCRdb took over this immuneACCESS table, retaining in-frame rearrangements with V and J assigned. Such tables are incomplete; in checked studies, under half of the missing clones stem from an unresolved V gene, and the remainder is unexplained. Clonal size and the V and J genes are those of that table, whereas D and trimming came from the DNA. The sample data list 60,000 to 80,000 clones, and roughly 84% of these were observed just once. Of the sample, roughly 2.6% is held by the ten largest clones.

The intended sense of this specimen's time point label: before neoadjuvant nivolumab. None of the patients had received prior systemic or radiation treatment, and all were newly diagnosed with stage II-IVA oral cavity squamous cell carcinoma. The cohort was made up of patients with locally advanced, HPV-negative oral cavity squamous cell carcinoma. No culture maintenance or expansion was done, as the peripheral blood mononuclear cells went straight to analysis. The samples were drawn from a longitudinal correlative study tied to a single-arm phase II trial testing neoadjuvant nivolumab in oral cavity squamous cell carcinoma. Genomic DNA-based TCRbeta sequencing was performed on subject-matched pre- and post-treatment PBMCs and tumors from three responders and three non-responders. Peripheral blood mononuclear cells were collected before nivolumab treatment and again after treatment, at the time of surgery. The Maxwell RSC DNA from Cells kit was used to extract genomic DNA from PBMCs.

Regarding this clone: Its antigen has not been determined. Within one base of it there is no much larger clone, and no base qualities were kept.

Sequencing used PBMCs, obtained before nivolumab (anti-PD-1) treatment. The source is a person aged 40 to 85 with oral cavity squamous cell carcinoma. The chain is encoded by TRBV5-6 joined to TRBJ1-2, with TRBD1 as a weak D call on 5 bases. The nucleotide sequence is given as TGTGCCAGCAGCCCTGGACACACATCTAACTATGGCTACACCTTC. Its protein reads: CASSPGHTSNYGYTF.